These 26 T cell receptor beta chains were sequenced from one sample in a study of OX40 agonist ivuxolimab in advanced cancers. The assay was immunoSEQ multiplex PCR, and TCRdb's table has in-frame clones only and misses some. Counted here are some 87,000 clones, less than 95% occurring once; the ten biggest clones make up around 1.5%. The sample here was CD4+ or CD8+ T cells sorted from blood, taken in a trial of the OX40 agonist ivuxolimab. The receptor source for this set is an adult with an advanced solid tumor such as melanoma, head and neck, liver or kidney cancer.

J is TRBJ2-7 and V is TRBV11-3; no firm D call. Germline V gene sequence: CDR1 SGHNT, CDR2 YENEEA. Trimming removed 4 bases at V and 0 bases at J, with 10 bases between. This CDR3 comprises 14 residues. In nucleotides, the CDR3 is TGTGCCAGCAGCTCACAGACCGACTCCTACGAGCAGTACTTC. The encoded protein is CASSSQTDSYEQYF.

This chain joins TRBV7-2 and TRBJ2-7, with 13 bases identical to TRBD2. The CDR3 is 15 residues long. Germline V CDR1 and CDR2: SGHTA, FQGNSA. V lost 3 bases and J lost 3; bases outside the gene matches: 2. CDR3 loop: CASSFRTSGSYEQYF. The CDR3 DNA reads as TGTGCCAGCAGCTTCCGGACTAGCGGGAGCTACGAGCAGTACTTC.

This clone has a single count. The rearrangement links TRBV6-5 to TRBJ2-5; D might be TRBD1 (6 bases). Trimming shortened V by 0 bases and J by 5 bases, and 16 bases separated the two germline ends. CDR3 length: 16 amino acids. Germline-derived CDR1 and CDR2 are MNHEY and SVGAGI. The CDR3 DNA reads TGTGCCAGCAGTTACTCGCTGGGACAACGCTCTGAGACCCAGTACTTC. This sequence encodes CASSYSLGQRSETQYF.

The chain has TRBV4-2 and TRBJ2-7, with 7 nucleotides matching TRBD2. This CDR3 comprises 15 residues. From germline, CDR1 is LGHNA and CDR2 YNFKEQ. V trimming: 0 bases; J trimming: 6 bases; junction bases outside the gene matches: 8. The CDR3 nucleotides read TGTGCCAGCAGCCAAGAAGTGGGACTACCCTCCGAGCAGTACTTC. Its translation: CASSQEVGLPSEQYF.

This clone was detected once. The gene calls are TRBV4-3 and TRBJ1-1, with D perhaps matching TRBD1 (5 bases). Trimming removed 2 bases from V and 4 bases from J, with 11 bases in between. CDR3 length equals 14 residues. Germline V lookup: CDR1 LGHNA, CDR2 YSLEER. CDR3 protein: CASSQLRGTTEAFF. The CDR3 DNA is TGCGCCAGCAGCCAATTGCGAGGGACCACTGAAGCTTTCTTT.

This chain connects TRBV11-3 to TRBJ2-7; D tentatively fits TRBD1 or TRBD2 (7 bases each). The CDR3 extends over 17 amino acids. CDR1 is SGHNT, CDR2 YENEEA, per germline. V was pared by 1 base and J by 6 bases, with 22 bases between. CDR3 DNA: TGTGCCAGCAGCTTAGGAGTATGGGGGAGGGGGCTGGGCGAGCAGTACTTC. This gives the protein CASSLGVWGRGLGEQYF.

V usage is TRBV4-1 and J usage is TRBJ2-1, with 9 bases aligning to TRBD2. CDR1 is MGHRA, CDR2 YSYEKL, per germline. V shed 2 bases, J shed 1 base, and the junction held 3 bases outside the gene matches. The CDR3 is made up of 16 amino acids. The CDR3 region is CASSQLAGVSYNEQFF. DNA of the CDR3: TGCGCCAGCAGCCAATTAGCGGGAGTGTCCTACAATGAGCAGTTCTTC.

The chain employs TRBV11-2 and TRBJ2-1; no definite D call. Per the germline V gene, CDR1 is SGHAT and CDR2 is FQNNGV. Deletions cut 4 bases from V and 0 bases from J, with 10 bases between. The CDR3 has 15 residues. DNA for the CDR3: TGTGCCAGCAGCTCCCAGTCGAGCTCCTACAATGAGCAGTTCTTC. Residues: CASSSQSSSYNEQFF.

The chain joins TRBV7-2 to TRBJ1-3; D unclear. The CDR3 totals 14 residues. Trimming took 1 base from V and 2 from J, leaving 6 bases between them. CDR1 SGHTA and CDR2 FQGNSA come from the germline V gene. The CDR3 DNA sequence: TGTGCCAGCAGCTTAGGAGTAGCTGGAAACACCATATATTTT. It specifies CASSLGVAGNTIYF.

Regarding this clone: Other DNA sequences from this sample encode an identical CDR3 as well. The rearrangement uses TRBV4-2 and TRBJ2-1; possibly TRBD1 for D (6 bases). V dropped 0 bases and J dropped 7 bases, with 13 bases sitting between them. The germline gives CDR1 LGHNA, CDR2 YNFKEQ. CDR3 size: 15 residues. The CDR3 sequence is CASSQDLGGHNEQFF. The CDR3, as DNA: TGTGCCAGCAGCCAAGATCTTGGGGGCCATAATGAGCAGTTCTTC.

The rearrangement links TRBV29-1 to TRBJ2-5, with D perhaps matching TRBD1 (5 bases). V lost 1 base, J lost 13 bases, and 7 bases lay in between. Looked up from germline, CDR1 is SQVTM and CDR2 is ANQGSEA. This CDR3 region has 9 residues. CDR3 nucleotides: TGCAGCGTTGAAGTGGGGCCGTACTTC. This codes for CSVEVGPYF.

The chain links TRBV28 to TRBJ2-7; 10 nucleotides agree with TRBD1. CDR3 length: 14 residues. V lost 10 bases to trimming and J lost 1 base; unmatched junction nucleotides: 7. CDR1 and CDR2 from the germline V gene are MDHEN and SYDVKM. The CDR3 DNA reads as TGTGCCATCCGGGGACAGGGGATTTCCTACGAGCAGTACTTC. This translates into CAIRGQGISYEQYF.

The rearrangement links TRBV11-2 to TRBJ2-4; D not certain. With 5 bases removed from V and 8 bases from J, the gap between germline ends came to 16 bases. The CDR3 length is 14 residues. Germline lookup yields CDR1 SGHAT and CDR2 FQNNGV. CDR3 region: CASSKGWDVDIQYF. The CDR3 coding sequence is TGTGCCAGCAGCAAAGGGTGGGATGTGGACATTCAGTACTTC.

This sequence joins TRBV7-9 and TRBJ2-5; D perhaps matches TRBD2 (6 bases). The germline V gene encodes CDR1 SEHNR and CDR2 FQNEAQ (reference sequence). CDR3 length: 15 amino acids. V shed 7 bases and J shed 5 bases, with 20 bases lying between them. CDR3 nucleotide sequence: TGTGCCAGCACCCAGAGGGACGGAGGGGTGGAGACCCAGTACTTC. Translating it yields CASTQRDGGVETQYF.

The CDR3 DNA sequence: TGTGCCAGCAGCTTACGCTTTTCGGACAGGGAAGGGACTGAAGCTTTCTTT. Its protein is CASSLRFSDREGTEAFF. The chain employs TRBV7-9 and TRBJ1-1; 8 bases are a match to TRBD1. With 2 bases clipped from V and 5 bases from J, the junction kept 13 bases outside the gene matches. The germline V gene encodes CDR1 SEHNR and CDR2 FQNEAQ (reference sequence). This CDR3 comprises 17 residues.

The chain's CDR3 is CASSGEGGGPYEQYF. CDR3 in DNA: TGTGCCAGCAGCGGGGAAGGTGGGGGTCCCTACGAGCAGTACTTC. The rearrangement uses TRBV11-3 and TRBJ2-7; D is perhaps TRBD1 or TRBD2 (5 bases each). Germline V lookup: CDR1 SGHNT, CDR2 YENEEA. V shed 5 bases and J shed 2 bases, with 16 bases lying between them. This CDR3 region has 15 residues.

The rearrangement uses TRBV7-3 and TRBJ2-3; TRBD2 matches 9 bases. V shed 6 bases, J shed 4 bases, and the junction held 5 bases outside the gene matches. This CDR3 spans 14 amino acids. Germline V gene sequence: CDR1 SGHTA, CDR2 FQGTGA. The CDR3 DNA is TGTGCCAGCAGGGCTAGCGGGAATTCAGATACGCAGTATTTT. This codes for CASRASGNSDTQYF. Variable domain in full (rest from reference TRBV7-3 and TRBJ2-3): GAGVSQTPSNKVTEKGKYVELRCDPISGHTALYWYRQSLGQGPEFLIYFQGTGAADDSGLPNDRFFAVRPEGSVSTLKIQRTERGDSAVYLCASRASGNSDTQYFGPGTRLTVL.

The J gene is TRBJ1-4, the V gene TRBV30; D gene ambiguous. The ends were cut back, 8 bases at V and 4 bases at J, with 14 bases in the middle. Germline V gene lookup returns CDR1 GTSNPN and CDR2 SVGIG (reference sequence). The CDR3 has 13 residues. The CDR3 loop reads CARPTRFNEKLFF. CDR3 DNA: TGTGCCCGCCCGACGAGGTTTAATGAAAAACTGTTTTTT.

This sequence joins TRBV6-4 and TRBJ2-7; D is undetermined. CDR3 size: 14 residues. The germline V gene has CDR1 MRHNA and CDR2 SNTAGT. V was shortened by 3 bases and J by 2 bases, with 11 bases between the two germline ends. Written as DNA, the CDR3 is TGTGCCAGCAGTGATTCCGACAAGCCCTACGAGCAGTACTTC. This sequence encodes CASSDSDKPYEQYF.

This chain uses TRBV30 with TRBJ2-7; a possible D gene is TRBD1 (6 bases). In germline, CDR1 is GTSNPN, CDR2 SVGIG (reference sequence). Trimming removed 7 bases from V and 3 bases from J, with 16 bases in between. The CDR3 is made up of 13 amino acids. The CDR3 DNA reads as TGTGCCTCGCCTCGGGACACCGGCTACGAGCAGTACTTC. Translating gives CASPRDTGYEQYF.

CDR3 coding DNA: TGTGCCAGCCGGGGCACTGGAAACACCATATATTTT. It translates to CASRGTGNTIYF. The chain couples TRBV6-6 to TRBJ1-3; perhaps TRBD1 as D (5 bases). The V gene lost 8 bases and the J gene lost 2 bases, with 7 bases spanning the gap. The germline CDR1 and CDR2 sequences are MNHNY and SVGAGI (reference sequence). The CDR3 length is 12 residues.

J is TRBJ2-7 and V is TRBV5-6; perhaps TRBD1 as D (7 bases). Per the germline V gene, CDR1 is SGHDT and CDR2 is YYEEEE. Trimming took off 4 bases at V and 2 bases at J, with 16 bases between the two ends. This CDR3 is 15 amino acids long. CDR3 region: CASSGAGQTTYEQYF. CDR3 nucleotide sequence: TGTGCCAGCAGCGGTGCGGGACAGACTACCTACGAGCAGTACTTC.

CDR3 region: CASSLASAGNTEAFF. In DNA form, the CDR3 reads TGTGCCAGCAGCTTAGCGTCGGCAGGGAACACTGAAGCTTTCTTT. The chain combines TRBV7-2 with TRBJ1-1; D unresolved. The CDR3 is made up of 15 amino acids. Germline lookup yields CDR1 SGHTA and CDR2 FQGNSA. Trimming took off 0 bases at V and 1 base at J, with 9 bases between the two ends.

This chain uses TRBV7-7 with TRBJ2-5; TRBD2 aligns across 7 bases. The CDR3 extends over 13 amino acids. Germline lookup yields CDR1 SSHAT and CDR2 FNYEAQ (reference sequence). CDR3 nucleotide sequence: TGTGCTATTGGAACGGGAGGAGGAGAGACCCAGTACTTC. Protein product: CAIGTGGGETQYF. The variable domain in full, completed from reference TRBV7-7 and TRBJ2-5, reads GAGVSQSPRYKVTKRGQDVTLRCDPISSHATLYWYQQALGQGPEFLTYFNYEAQPDKSGLPSDRFSAERPEGSISTLTIQRTEQRDSAMYRCAIGTGGGETQYFGPGTRLLVL.

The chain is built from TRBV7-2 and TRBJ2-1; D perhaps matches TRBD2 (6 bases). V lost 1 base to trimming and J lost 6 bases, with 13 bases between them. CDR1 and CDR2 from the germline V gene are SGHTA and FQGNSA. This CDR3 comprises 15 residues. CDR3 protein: CASSLDPGAFNEQFF. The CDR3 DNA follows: TGTGCCAGCAGCTTAGATCCGGGAGCGTTCAATGAGCAGTTCTTC.

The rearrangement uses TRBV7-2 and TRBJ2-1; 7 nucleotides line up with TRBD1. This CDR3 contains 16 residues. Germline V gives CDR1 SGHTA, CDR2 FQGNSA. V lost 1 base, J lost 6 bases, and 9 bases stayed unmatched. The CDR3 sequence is CASSLGTGPVTNEQFF. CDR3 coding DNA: TGTGCCAGCAGCTTAGGGACAGGCCCTGTCACCAATGAGCAGTTCTTC.